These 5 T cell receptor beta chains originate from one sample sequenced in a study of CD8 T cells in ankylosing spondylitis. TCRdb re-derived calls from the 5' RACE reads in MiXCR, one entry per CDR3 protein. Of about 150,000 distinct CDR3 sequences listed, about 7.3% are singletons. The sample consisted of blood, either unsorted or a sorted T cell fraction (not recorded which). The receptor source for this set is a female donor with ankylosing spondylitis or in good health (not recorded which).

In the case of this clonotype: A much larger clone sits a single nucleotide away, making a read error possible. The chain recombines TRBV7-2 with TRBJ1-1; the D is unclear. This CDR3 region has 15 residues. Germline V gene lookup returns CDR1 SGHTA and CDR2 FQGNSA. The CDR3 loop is CVSSLELAEYTEAFF. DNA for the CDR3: TGTGTCAGCAGCTTAGAGTTAGCGGAGTACACTGAAGCTTTCTTT.

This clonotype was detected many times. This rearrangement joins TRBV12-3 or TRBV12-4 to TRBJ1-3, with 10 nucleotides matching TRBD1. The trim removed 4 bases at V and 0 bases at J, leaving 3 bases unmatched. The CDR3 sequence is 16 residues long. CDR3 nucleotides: TGTGCCAGCAGTTATGGGGACAGGGGCTCTGGAAACACCATATATTTT. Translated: CASSYGDRGSGNTIYF.

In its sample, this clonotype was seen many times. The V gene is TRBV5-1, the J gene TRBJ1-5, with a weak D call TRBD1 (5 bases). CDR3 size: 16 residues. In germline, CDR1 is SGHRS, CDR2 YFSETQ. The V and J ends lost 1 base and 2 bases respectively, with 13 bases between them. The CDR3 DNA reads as TGCGCCAGCAGCTTGTTTCCGGGGGGAGGCAATCAGCCCCAGCATTTT. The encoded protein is CASSLFPGGGNQPQHF.

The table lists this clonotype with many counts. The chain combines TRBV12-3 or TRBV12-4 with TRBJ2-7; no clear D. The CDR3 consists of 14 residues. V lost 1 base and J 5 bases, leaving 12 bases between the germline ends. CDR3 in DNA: TGTGCCAGCAGTTTAGACTTCAAATCCCACGAGCAGTACTTC. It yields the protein CASSLDFKSHEQYF.

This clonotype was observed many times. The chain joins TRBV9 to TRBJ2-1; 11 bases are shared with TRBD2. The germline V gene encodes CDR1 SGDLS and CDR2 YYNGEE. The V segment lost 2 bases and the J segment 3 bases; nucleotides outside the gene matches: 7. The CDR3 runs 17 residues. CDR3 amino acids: CASSVRSLAGGYNEQFF. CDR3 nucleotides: TGTGCCAGCAGCGTTCGTTCCCTAGCGGGGGGCTACAATGAGCAGTTCTTC.